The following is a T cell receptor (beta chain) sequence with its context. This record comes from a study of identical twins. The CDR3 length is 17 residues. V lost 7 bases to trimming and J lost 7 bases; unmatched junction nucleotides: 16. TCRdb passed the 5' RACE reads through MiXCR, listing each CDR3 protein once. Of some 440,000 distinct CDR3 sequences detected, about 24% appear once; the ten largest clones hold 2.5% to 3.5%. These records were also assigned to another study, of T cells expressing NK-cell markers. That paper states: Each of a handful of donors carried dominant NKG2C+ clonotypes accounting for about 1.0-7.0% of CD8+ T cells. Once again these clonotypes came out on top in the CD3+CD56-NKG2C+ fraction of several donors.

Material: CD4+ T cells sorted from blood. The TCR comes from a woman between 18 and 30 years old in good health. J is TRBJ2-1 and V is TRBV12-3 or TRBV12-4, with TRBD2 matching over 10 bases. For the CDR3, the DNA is TGTGCCAGCAACCCTAGGGGTGGGGCTAGCGGGGGTAATGAGCAGTTCTTC. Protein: CASNPRGGASGGNEQFF.